This TCR beta chain is from a study of beta chain features in type 1 diabetes (dated by TCRdb to the late 2010s). Looking at the study overall: Mean age, gender distribution, total cell number and subset yield were not different between patients and healthy donors. In the study, recently diagnosed type 1 diabetes patients and matched healthy donors were compared on the TCRB repertoires of their sorted circulating CD4+ T cell subsets. Naive and central memory subsets were obtained from all 28 donors, but regulatory and stem cell-like memory subsets were isolated from only 8 patients and roughly eight healthy donors. A total of 85 million to 140 million sorted cells were examined across all samples, and a strong correlation was observed between cell number per subset and RNA yield. The research as a whole found: The naive, central memory and regulatory TCRB repertoires appeared to resemble one another more closely among patients than among healthy donors. At VDJ recombination sites, type 1 diabetes patients had fewer insertions and more deleted nucleotides, which implies abnormalities in thymic rearrangement. Only small numbers of individuals were included in the HLA sub-analyses, which left unresolved whether HLA type had any influence on TCRB rearrangement. In all four CD4+ subsets, TCRB CDR3 length was moderately but significantly shorter in type 1 diabetes patients. Shorter templates might be favored by PCR, yet because patient and control samples were amplified and corrected together, any such skew would affect both groups equally. Because cDNA was sequenced instead of genomic DNA, highly expressing activated cells could be over-represented, though the groups showed no difference in activation or CD3 levels.

Each donor gave one peripheral blood draw, averaging approximately 0.12 L, which was collected into heparinised tubes. A BD FACSAria II and a panel including CD45RO, CCR7, CD25, CD127, CD95 and CD27 were used to sort naive, central memory, regulatory and stem cell-like memory CD4+ T cells. All sorted populations exceeded 98% purity. Right away, PBMCs were isolated by Lymphoprep density gradient centrifugation and were stained directly, with no culture step. So that batch effects would be minimized, each experiment stained and sorted samples in pairs, pairing one healthy donor with one patient. As to this clone: This receptor's antigen is unknown. Base qualities were left out, and no much larger clone turns up one base away.

The entire amount of isolated RNA was reverse transcribed using the High Capacity cDNA Reverse Transcription Kit, so the sequenced TCRB transcripts were expressed ones. Naive, central memory and regulatory T cell samples underwent deep immunoSEQ sequencing, averaging roughly 3.3 million total reads per sample. After sorted cells were lysed in RLT buffer, RNA was extracted with DNase-treated RNeasy Micro or Mini kits, with the choice depending on cell number. To prevent cross-contamination, each cell subset was processed individually, whereas patient and healthy donor samples were processed jointly. Using the immunoSEQ multiplex PCR, TCRB sequences were amplified from cDNA into 87-bp fragments spanning the CDR3 region. The amplicons were sequenced using the Illumina HiSeq platform. In the source study's methods: Synthetic template baselines were used to correct PCR bias computationally, reads within Hamming distance 2 were collapsed together, and singletons that could not be merged were discarded. Reads were aligned against IMGT to assign V, D and J genes, CDR3 length and insertions or deletions at six rearrangement sites. Within each subset, clonotype counts were normalized to sorted cell number, and only after that were true diversity and Gini coefficients computed with the tcR R package. The overlap coefficient, calculated on TCRB nucleotide sequences, was used to quantify repertoire sharing. Out-of-frame TCRB sequences from naive cells were analyzed as a proxy for the pre-selection repertoire. TCRdb's version of the immuneACCESS table is confined to in-frame rearrangements and falls short of the full clone set. An unresolved V gene accounts for under half of the shortfall where checked; the remainder is of unknown origin. V and J calls and clone size are those listed in that table; D and trimming were worked out from the DNA. The sample data list around 310,000 clones, and 13% of these were observed just once. Roughly 0.015% of the sample lies in the top ten.

The CDR3 runs 12 residues from the cysteine to the phenylalanine. The DNA shown is the 36-base CDR3, in frame from base 1. The trim is 1 base for V and 5 bases for J, with a gap of 8 bases between the germline ends. For CDR1 and CDR2, the germline V gene (reference sequence) lists GTSNPN and SVGIG. Sequenced: naive CD4+ T cells from blood. This specimen's cell subset or site label, per the study, means: true naive CD4+ T cells. The TCR was taken from a young woman with type 1 diabetes. The rearrangement joined TRBV30 to TRBJ2-5, with TRBD2 as a weak D call on 5 bases. The CDR3 corresponds to CAWSGPGETQYF. The nucleotide sequence is TGTGCCTGGAGTGGACCGGGGGAGACCCAGTACTTC.